This T cell receptor (beta chain) was observed in a study of cytomegalovirus exposure and HLA in healthy donors. Germline CDR1 is PRHDT and CDR2 is FYEKMQ (reference sequence). The trim removed 5 bases at V and 4 bases at J, leaving 5 bases unmatched. The CDR3 loop spans 15 amino acids. 13 Jbeta primers and 60 Vbeta primers were used for the PCR. The table came from immunoSEQ multiplex PCR; TCRdb's copy has only in-frame clones and leaves some out. This sample yields some 140,000 clones, of which over 65% are seen a single time; more than 3.5% belongs to the top ten. The TCR was taken from a man aged 18-30 years in good health and CMV-seropositive. The chain recombines TRBV13 with TRBJ2-6; TRBD2 agrees at 7 bases. Input material: PBMCs. The DNA of the CDR3 is TGTGCCAGCAGCCCGGGACTACGAGGGGCCAACGTCCTGACTTTC. It translates to CASSPGLRGANVLTF.